This T cell receptor beta chain was sequenced for a study of blood T cell repertoires in COVID-19. About the research overall: COVID-19 samples collected from the United States, Italy and Spain covered acute and convalescent phases.

Cohorts were determined from participant-reported clinical history. Donors in Cohort 3 counted as recovered after two negative PCRs, clearance, or symptom resolution. Study processing details: Counts of nucleated cells, estimated from reference gene primer amplification, were obtained. The table came from immunoSEQ multiplex PCR; TCRdb's copy has only in-frame clones and leaves some out. V, J and clone size reflect that table, while D and trimming were determined from the DNA. The profile shows some 170,000 clones, around 80% of them singletons. Losses at the gene ends were 0 bases for V and 7 bases for J; bases not matched to a gene: 8. The germline CDR1 and CDR2 sequences are MNHEY and SVGAGI. The CDR3 is 16 residues long.

The chain has TRBV6-5 and TRBJ2-5; 10 bases are shared with TRBD1. The sample consisted of PBMCs or T cells enriched from blood (not recorded which). This receptor was obtained from a man aged 45-65 years who had recovered from COVID-19. As DNA, the CDR3 is TGTGCCAGCAGTTACTCCGGGACAGGGGTCGAAGGGACCCAGTACTTC. Its protein product is CASSYSGTGVEGTQYF.